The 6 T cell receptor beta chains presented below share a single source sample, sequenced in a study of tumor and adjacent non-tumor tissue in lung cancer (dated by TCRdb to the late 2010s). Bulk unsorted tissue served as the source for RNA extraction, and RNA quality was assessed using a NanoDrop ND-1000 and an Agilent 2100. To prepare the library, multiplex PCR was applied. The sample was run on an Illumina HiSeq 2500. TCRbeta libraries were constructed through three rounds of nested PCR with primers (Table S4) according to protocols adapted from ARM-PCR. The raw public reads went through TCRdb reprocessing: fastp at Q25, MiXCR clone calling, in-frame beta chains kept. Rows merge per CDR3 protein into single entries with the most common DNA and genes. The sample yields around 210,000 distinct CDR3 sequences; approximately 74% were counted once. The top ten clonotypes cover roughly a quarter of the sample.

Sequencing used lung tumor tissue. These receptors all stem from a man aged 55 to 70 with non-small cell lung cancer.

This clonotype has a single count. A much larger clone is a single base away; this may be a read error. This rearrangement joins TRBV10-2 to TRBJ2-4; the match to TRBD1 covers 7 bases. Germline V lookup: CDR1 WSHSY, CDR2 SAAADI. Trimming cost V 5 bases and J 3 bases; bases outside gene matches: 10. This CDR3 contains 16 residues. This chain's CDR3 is CASSRGQAVVKNIQYF. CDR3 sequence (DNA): TGCGCCAGCAGTCGCGGACAGGCCGTAGTCAAAAACATTCAGTACTTC.

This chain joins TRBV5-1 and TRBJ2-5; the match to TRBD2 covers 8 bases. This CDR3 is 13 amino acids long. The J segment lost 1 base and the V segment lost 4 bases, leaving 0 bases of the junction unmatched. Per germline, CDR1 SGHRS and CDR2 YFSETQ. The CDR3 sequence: CASSREGQETQYF. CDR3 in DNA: TGCGCCAGCAGCCGGGAGGGCCAAGAGACCCAGTACTTC.

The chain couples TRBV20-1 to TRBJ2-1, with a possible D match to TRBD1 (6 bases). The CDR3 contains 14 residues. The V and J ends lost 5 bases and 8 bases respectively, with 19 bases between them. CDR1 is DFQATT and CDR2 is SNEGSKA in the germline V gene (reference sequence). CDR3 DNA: TGCAGTGCTGCCCCGGGGTCCTACAGGGATGAGCAGTTCTTC. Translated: CSAAPGSYRDEQFF.

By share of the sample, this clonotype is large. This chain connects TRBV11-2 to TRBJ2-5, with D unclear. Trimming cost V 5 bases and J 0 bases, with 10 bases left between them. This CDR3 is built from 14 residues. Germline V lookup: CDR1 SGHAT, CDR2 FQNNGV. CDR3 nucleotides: TGTGCCAGCAGCCCCGCGACGGACCAAGAGACCCAGTACTTC. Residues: CASSPATDQETQYF.

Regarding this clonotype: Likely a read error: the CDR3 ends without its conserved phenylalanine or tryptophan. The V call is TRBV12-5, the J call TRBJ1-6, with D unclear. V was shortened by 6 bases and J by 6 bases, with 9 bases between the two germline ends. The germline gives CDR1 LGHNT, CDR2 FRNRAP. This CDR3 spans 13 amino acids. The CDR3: CASGQSLNSPLHI. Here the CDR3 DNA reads TGTGCTAGTGGACAGAGTCTTAATTCACCCCTCCACATT.

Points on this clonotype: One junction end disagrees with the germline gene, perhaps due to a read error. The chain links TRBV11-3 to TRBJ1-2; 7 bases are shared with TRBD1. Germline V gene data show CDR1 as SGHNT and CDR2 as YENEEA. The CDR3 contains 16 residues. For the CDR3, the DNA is TGTGCCAGCAGCGTAGAGGTACGAGGGGGCATCTATGGCTACACCTTC. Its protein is CASSVEVRGGIYGYTF.